The 21 T cell receptor beta chains listed next were all sequenced from one sample in a study of cytomegalovirus exposure and HLA in healthy donors. This table comes from immunoSEQ multiplex PCR, and its TCRdb copy is limited to in-frame clones, with some not included. Among about 360,000 clones listed, approximately 90% were seen once. Sequenced material: PBMCs. Receptor source: a woman between 18 and 29 years old in good health and CMV-seronegative.

This sequence joins TRBV14 and TRBJ2-7; D might be TRBD1 (6 bases). V was clipped by 5 bases and J by 2 bases, with 10 bases between them. Germline CDR1 and CDR2: SGHDN and FVKESK. The CDR3 extends over 13 amino acids. The CDR3 DNA reads TGTGCCAGCAGCAACAGGGTTACCTACGAGCAGTACTTC. This translates into CASSNRVTYEQYF.

In its sample, this clone was seen once. The junction does not match germline at one end; this may be a read error. The chain recombines TRBV7-3 with TRBJ2-3; 7 bases line up with TRBD1. The CDR3 consists of 14 residues. The V gene's germline CDR1 is SGHTA and CDR2 FQGTGA. This CDR3 is CASSSRDSRDTQYF. DNA for the CDR3: TGTGCCAGCAGCTCCCGGGACAGCAGAGATACGCAGTATTTT.

The chain employs TRBV19 and TRBJ2-3; D gene uncertain. Trimming removed 1 base at V and 2 bases at J, with 10 bases between. The germline CDR1 and CDR2 sequences are LNHDA and SQIVND (reference sequence). The CDR3 loop spans 15 amino acids. CDR3 bases: TGTGCCAGTAGTATAGGCGCGGAGTCCACAGATACGCAGTATTTT. Its translation: CASSIGAESTDTQYF.

On this clone: A junction end diverges from the germline sequence, so it may reflect a read error. The chain has TRBV7-8 and TRBJ1-4, with a tentative D call TRBD1 (6 bases). Germline CDR1 reads SGHVS; CDR2 reads FQNEAQ. The CDR3 totals 16 residues. CDR3 in DNA: TGTGCCAGCAGCTGGGCGAGGACAGTAACTACTGAAAAACTGTTTTTT. This translates into CASSWARTVTTEKLFF.

The chain has TRBV7-3 and TRBJ2-1; D gene uncertain. Germline V gene sequence: CDR1 SGHTA, CDR2 FQGTGA. With 5 bases removed from V and 10 bases from J, the gap between germline ends came to 24 bases. The CDR3 has 16 amino acids. The CDR3 spells CASSPPASAESREQFF. For the CDR3, the DNA is TGTGCCAGCAGCCCCCCCGCGAGCGCCGAGTCGCGAGAGCAGTTCTTC.

The J gene is TRBJ1-6, the V gene TRBV18, with unresolved D. The CDR3 covers 12 residues. In germline, CDR1 is KGHSH, CDR2 LQKENI. The ends were cut back, 2 bases at V and 9 bases at J, with 5 bases in the middle. The CDR3 coding sequence is TGTGCCAGCTCACCAGCGGGTTCACCCCTCCACTTT. Encoded protein: CASSPAGSPLHF.

The chain couples TRBV14 to TRBJ1-2; TRBD1 agrees at 7 bases. The CDR3 is 16 residues long. CDR1 and CDR2 from the germline V gene are SGHDN and FVKESK. Trimming removed 0 bases from V and 8 bases from J; junction bases left unmatched: 12. CDR3 nucleotide sequence: TGTGCCAGCAGCCAAGAACCTTCCGACAGGGCGCGAGGCTACACCTTC. The encoded protein is CASSQEPSDRARGYTF.

V usage is TRBV28 and J usage is TRBJ2-5; D is unclear. Trimming took 3 bases from V and 1 from J, leaving 27 bases between them. Germline loops: CDR1 MDHEN, CDR2 SYDVKM. The CDR3 has 20 residues. DNA for the CDR3: TGTGCCAGCAGTTTGGTCCGAGCCTCGGGTCTAAAGTGGCCCCAAGAGACCCAGTACTTC. Translated, it gives CASSLVRASGLKWPQETQYF.

The CDR3 nucleotides are TGTGCCAGCAGCTTAGGGACACTGAGATCCTACGAGCAGTACTTC. Translation: CASSLGTLRSYEQYF. The J gene is TRBJ2-7, the V gene TRBV5-4, with D possibly matching TRBD1 (6 bases). This CDR3 is 15 amino acids long. Germline assignment: CDR1 SGHNT and CDR2 YYREEE (reference sequence). Trimming removed 2 bases from V and 1 base from J, with 13 bases in between.

The chain joins TRBV25-1 to TRBJ1-2; TRBD1 agrees at 9 bases. Germline V lookup: CDR1 MGHDK, CDR2 SYGVNS. This CDR3 contains 14 residues. Unmatched junction bases numbered 10, after V lost 8 bases and J lost 6 bases. For the CDR3, the DNA is TGTGCCAGCTCAGGGACAGGGCAGAAGGATGGCTACACCTTC. Protein product: CASSGTGQKDGYTF.

This clone was picked up one time. The CDR3 DNA follows: TGTGCCAGCAGTAGAGGACAGGGGGCTAATGAAAAACTGTTTTTT. This sequence encodes CASSRGQGANEKLFF. The V gene is TRBV27, the J gene TRBJ1-4; TRBD1 matches at 10 bases. CDR3 length: 15 residues. V was pared by 5 bases and J by 3 bases, with 3 bases of the junction left unmatched. Germline V gives CDR1 MNHEY, CDR2 SMNVEV (reference sequence).

The chain recombines TRBV18 with TRBJ1-2; 7 positions match TRBD1. CDR1 is KGHSH, CDR2 LQKENI, per germline. This CDR3 has 16 amino acids. J was trimmed by 4 bases and V by 3 bases; bases with no gene match: 11. The CDR3 region is CASSPATPGQSYGYTF. The DNA for the CDR3 is TGTGCCAGCTCACCCGCAACACCGGGACAGAGCTATGGCTACACCTTC.

V usage is TRBV2 and J usage is TRBJ1-5; 11 bases are shared with TRBD1. CDR3 length: 17 residues. J gave up 3 bases and V 2 bases, and 6 bases lay outside the gene matches. Per germline, CDR1 SNHLY and CDR2 FYNNEI. Here the CDR3 DNA reads TGTGCCAGCAGTGAACTCGGGACAGGGGGTTTCAATCAGCCCCAGCATTTT. Translated: CASSELGTGGFNQPQHF.

The chain employs TRBV19 and TRBJ2-7; no firm D call. The V end was cut by 1 base, the J end by 6 bases, with 7 bases between. There are 12 residues in the CDR3. Germline V gives CDR1 LNHDA, CDR2 SQIVND (reference sequence). The CDR3 is CASSIGPSEQYF. For the CDR3, the DNA is TGTGCCAGTAGTATAGGGCCATCCGAGCAGTACTTC.

This chain links TRBV7-9 with TRBJ2-3, with D possibly matching TRBD2 (6 bases). Germline assignment: CDR1 SEHNR and CDR2 FQNEAQ (reference sequence). V lost 9 bases and J lost 0, with 13 bases in between. This CDR3 region has 14 residues. CDR3 nucleotide sequence: TGTGCCAGTAAAGCTAGCGTAAGCACAGATACGCAGTATTTT. It codes for CASKASVSTDTQYF.

This clone was detected only once. The genes are TRBV6-4 and TRBJ2-3; 7 nucleotides match TRBD1. This CDR3 contains 12 residues. CDR1 MRHNA and CDR2 SNTAGT come from the germline V gene. J gave up 5 bases and V 11 bases, and 7 bases lay outside the gene matches. CDR3: CAVNRGVDTQYF. CDR3 sequence (DNA): TGTGCCGTTAACAGGGGAGTAGATACGCAGTATTTT.

This clone came up once. V is TRBV28 and J is TRBJ1-5, with unresolved D. Germline V lookup: CDR1 MDHEN, CDR2 SYDVKM. V was pared by 7 bases and J by 2 bases, with 15 bases between. The CDR3 extends over 15 amino acids. This chain's CDR3 is CASKPGRDGNQPQHF. Written as DNA, the CDR3 is TGTGCCAGCAAGCCGGGAAGGGATGGCAATCAGCCCCAGCATTTT.

The V gene is TRBV27, the J gene TRBJ2-1; 13 nucleotides agree with TRBD2. The CDR3 spans 15 residues. The V gene's germline CDR1 is MNHEY and CDR2 SMNVEV (reference sequence). With V trimmed by 5 bases and J by 9 bases, 7 bases remained unmatched. The CDR3 reads CASSLGLAGDIEQFF. CDR3 sequence (DNA): TGTGCCAGCAGTCTCGGACTAGCGGGAGATATTGAGCAGTTCTTC.

The V gene is TRBV27, the J gene TRBJ1-5, with TRBD1 matching 11 bases. The CDR3 has 15 residues. J gave up 6 bases and V 6 bases, and 7 bases lay outside the gene matches. CDR1 is MNHEY and CDR2 is SMNVEV in the germline V gene (reference sequence). The CDR3 coding sequence is TGTGCCAGCAGGCCCGGGACAGGGGGAGGTCAGCCCCAGCATTTT. Its protein product is CASRPGTGGGQPQHF.

Here the CDR3 reads CASSLGGEGNEQFF. The CDR3 nucleotides are TGCGCCAGCAGCTTGGGCGGGGAGGGCAATGAGCAGTTCTTC. The chain couples TRBV5-1 to TRBJ2-1, with 7 bases lining up with TRBD2. Trimming took 0 bases from V and 6 from J; bases not matched to a gene: 3. The CDR3 is 14 amino acids. The germline V gene has CDR1 SGHRS and CDR2 YFSETQ.

V is TRBV6-5 and J is TRBJ1-2; 8 bases fit TRBD1. Germline V gene sequence: CDR1 MNHEY, CDR2 SVGAGI. This CDR3 has 14 amino acids. Unmatched junction bases numbered 6, after V lost 5 bases and J lost 4 bases. The CDR3 nucleotides read TGTGCCAGCAGTGAGGACAGGGCACCCTATGGCTACACCTTC. Translation gives CASSEDRAPYGYTF.